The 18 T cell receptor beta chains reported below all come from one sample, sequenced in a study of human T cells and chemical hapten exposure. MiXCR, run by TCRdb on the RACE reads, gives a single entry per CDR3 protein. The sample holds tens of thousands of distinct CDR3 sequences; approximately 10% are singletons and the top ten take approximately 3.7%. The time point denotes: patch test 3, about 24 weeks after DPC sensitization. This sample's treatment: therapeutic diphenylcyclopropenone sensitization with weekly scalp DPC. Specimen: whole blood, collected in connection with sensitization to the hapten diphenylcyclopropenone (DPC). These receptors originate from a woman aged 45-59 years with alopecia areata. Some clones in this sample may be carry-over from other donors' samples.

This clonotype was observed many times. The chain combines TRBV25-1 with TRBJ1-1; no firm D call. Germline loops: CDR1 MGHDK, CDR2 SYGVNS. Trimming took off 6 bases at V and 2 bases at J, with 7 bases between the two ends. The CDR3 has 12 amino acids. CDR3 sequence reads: CASRRLNTEAFF. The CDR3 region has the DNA TGTGCCAGCAGGAGGCTAAACACTGAAGCTTTCTTT.

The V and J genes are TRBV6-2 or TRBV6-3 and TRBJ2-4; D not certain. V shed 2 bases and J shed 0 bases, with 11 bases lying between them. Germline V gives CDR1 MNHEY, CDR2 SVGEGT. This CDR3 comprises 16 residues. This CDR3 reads CASSYPRAGAKNIQYF. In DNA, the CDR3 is TGTGCCAGCAGTTACCCCCGAGCAGGAGCCAAAAACATTCAGTACTTC.

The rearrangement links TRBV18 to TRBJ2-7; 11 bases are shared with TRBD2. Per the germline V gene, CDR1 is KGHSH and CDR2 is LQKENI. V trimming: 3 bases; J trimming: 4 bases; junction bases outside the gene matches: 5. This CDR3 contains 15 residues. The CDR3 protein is CASSPLTSGIYEQYF. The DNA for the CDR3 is TGTGCCAGCTCACCGCTGACTAGCGGGATATACGAGCAGTACTTC.

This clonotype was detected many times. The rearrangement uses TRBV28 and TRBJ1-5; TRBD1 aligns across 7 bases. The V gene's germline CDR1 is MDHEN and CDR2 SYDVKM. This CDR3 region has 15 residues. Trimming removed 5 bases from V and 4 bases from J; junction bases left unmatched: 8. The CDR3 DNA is TGTGCCAGCAGTCCTCCTCTCAGGGGGAATCAGCCCCAGCATTTT. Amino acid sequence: CASSPPLRGNQPQHF. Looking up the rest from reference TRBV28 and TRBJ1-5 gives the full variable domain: DVKVTQSSRYLVKRTGEKVFLECVQDMDHENMFWYRQDPGLGLRLIYFSYDVKMKEKGDIPEGYSVSREKKERFSLILESASTNQTSMYLCASSPPLRGNQPQHFGDGTRLSIL.

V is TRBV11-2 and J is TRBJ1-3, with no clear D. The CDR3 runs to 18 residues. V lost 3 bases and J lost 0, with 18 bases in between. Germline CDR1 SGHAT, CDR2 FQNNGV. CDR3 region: CASSLGSIRRNSGNTIYF. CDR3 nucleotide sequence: TGTGCCAGCAGCTTGGGGTCCATCAGGCGAAACTCTGGAAACACCATATATTTT.

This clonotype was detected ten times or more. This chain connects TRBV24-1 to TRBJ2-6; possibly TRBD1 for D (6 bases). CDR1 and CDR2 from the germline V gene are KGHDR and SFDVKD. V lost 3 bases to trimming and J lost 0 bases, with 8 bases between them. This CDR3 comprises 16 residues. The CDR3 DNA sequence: TGTGCCACCAGTGATCCGACAGGCTCTGGGGCCAACGTCCTGACTTTC. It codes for CATSDPTGSGANVLTF.

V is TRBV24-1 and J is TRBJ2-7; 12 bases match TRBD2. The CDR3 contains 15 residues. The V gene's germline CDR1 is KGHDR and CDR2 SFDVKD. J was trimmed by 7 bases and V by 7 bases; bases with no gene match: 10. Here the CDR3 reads CATSIRLAGEREQYF. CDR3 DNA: TGTGCCACCAGCATCAGACTAGCGGGAGAGAGGGAGCAGTACTTC.

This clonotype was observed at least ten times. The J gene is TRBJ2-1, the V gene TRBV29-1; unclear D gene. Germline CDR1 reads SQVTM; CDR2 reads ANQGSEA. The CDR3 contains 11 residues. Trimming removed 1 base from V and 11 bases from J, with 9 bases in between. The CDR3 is CSVEGPEQQFF. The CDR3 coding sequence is TGCAGCGTTGAAGGACCGGAACAGCAGTTCTTC.

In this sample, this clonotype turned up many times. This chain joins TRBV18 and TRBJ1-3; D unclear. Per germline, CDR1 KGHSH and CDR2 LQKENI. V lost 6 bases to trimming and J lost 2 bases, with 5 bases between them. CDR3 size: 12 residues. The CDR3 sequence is CASSETGNTIYF. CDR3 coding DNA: TGTGCCAGCTCCGAAACTGGAAACACCATATATTTT. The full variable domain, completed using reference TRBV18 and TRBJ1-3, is NAGVMQNPRHLVRRRGQEARLRCSPMKGHSHVYWYRQLPEEGLKFMVYLQKENIIDESGMPKERFSAEFPKEGPSILRIQQVVRGDSAAYFCASSETGNTIYFGEGSWLTVV.

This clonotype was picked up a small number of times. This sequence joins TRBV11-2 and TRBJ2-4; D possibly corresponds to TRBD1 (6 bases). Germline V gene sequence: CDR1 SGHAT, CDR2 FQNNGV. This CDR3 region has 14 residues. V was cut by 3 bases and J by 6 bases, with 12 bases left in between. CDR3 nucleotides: TGTGCCAGCAGCTTCCGGGACACACTAAACATTCAGTACTTC. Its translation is CASSFRDTLNIQYF.

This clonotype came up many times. The CDR3 DNA follows: TGTGCCAGCAGCATCAGGGTGGTCGGGCTCCGCTCCTACAATGAGCAGTTCTTC. It codes for CASSIRVVGLRSYNEQFF. This rearrangement joins TRBV7-8 to TRBJ2-1; possibly TRBD1 for D (5 bases). V was cut by 5 bases and J by 0 bases, with 20 bases left in between. Germline V CDR1 and CDR2: SGHVS, FQNEAQ. This CDR3 is 18 amino acids long. Complete variable domain (other parts from reference TRBV7-8 and TRBJ2-1): GAGVSQSPRYKVAKRGQDVALRCDPISGHVSLFWYQQALGQGPEFLTYFQNEAQLDKSGLPSDRFFAERPEGSVSTLKIQRTQQEDSAVYLCASSIRVVGLRSYNEQFFGPGTRLTVL.

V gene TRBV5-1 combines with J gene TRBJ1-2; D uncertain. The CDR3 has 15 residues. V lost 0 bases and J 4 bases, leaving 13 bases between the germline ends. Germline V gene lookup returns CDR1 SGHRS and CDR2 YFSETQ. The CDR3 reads CASSLEGFGPYGYTF. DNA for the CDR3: TGCGCCAGCAGCTTGGAGGGATTTGGGCCCTATGGCTACACCTTC. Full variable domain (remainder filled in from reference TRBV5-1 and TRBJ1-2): KAGVTQTPRYLIKTRGQQVTLSCSPISGHRSVSWYQQTPGQGLQFLFEYFSETQRNKGNFPGRFSGRQFSNSRSEMNVSTLELGDSALYLCASSLEGFGPYGYTFGSGTRLTVV.

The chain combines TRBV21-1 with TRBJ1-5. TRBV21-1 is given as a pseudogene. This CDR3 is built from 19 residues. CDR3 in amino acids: CASSKAEQSFEYSNQPQHF. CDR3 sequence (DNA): TGTGCCAGCAGCAAAGCGGAGCAATCATTTGAATATAGCAATCAGCCCCAGCATTTT.

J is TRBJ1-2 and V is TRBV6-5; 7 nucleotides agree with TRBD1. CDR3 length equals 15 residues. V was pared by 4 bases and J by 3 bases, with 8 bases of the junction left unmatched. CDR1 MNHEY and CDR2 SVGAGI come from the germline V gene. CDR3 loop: CASSSQGGSDYGYTF. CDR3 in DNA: TGTGCCAGCAGTTCCCAGGGGGGCTCTGACTATGGCTACACCTTC.

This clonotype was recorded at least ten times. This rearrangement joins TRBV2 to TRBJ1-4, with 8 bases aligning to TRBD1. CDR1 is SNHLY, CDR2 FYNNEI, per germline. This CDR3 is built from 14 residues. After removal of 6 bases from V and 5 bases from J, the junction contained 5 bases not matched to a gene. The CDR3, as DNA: TGTGCCAGCAGCTATAGGACAGGGAATGAAAAACTGTTTTTT. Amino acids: CASSYRTGNEKLFF.

CDR3 residues: CSVGGYEQYF. The CDR3 DNA follows: TGCAGCGTCGGGGGCTACGAGCAGTACTTC. The genes are TRBV29-1 and TRBJ2-7; tentative D call: TRBD2 (6 bases). Per germline, CDR1 SQVTM and CDR2 ANQGSEA. The CDR3 extends over 10 amino acids. The germline V and J ends were trimmed by 6 bases and 3 bases, with 6 bases remaining between them.

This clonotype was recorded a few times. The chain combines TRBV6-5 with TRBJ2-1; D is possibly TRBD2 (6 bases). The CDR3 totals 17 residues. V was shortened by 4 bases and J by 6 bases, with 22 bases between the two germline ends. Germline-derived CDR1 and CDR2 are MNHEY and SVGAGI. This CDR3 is CASSFLRVGGESNEQFF. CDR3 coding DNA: TGTGCCAGCAGTTTCCTCCGCGTCGGGGGAGAGAGCAATGAGCAGTTCTTC.

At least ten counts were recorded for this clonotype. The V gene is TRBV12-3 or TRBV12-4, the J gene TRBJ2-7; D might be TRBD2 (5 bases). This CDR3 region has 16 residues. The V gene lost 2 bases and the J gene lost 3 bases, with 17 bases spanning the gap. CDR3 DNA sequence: TGTGCCAGCAGTTTAAGCCGGGGAGCGGCATTCTACGAGCAGTACTTC. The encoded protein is CASSLSRGAAFYEQYF.